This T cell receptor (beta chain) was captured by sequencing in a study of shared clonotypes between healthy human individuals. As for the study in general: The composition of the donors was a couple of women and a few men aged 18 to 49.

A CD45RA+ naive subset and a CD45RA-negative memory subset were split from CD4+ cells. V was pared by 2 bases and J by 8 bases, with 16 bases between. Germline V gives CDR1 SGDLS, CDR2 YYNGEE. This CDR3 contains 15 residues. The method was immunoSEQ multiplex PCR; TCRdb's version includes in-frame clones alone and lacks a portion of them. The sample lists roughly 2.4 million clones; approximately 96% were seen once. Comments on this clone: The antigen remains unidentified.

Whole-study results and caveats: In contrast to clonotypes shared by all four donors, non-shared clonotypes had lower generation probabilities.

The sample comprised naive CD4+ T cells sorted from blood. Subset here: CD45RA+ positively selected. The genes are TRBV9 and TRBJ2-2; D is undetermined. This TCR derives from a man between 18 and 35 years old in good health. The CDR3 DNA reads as TGTGCCAGCAGCGTGGCGGCAGGACCGAAGGGGGAGCTGTTTTTT. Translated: CASSVAAGPKGELFF.